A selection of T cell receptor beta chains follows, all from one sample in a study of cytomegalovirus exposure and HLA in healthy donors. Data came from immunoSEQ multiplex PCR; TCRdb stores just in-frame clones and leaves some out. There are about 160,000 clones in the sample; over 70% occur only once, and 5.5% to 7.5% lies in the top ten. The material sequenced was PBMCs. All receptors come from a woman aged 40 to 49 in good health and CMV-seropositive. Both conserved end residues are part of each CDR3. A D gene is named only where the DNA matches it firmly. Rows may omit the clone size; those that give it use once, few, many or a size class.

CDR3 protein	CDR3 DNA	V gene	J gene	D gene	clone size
CASSYAFGQGNQPQHF	TGTGCCAGCAGTTACGCCTTCGGACAGGGGAATCAGCCCCAGCATTTT	TRBV27	TRBJ1-5	TRBD1	.
CASNLEAAIAGGTQYF	TGTGCCAGCAACCTCGAAGCGGCCATTGCGGGGGGGACCCAGTACTTC	TRBV28	TRBJ2-5	TRBD2	.
CASSVGTVNTEAFF	TGTGCCAGCAGCGTAGGGACTGTGAACACTGAAGCTTTCTTT	TRBV9	TRBJ1-1	.	.
CASSRPPGQNTEAFF	TGTGCCAGTAGCAGACCCCCCGGACAGAACACTGAAGCTTTCTTT	TRBV19	TRBJ1-1	.	.
CATSRKGGFEAFF	TGTGCCACCAGCAGAAAAGGGGGCTTTGAAGCTTTCTTT	TRBV15	TRBJ1-1	TRBD1	.
CASTDRASGTEAFF	TGTGCCAGCACCGACAGGGCTTCCGGGACTGAAGCTTTCTTT	TRBV6-1	TRBJ1-1	TRBD1	.
CASSLEGTGGAYGYTF	TGCGCCAGCAGCTTGGAAGGGACAGGGGGCGCGTATGGCTACACCTTC	TRBV5-1	TRBJ1-2	TRBD1	.
CASSQGLAGGQETQYF	TGTGCCAGCTCACAAGGACTAGCGGGGGGTCAAGAGACCCAGTACTTC	TRBV18	TRBJ2-5	TRBD2	.
CAWTGFNEKLFF	TGTGCCTGGACCGGGTTTAATGAAAAACTGTTTTTT	TRBV30	TRBJ1-4	.	.
CSSSPDQGLWSTEAFF	TGTTCCAGCAGCCCGGATCAGGGCTTATGGAGCACTGAAGCTTTCTTT	TRBV7-9	TRBJ1-1	.	.
CASSKKHLQETQYF	TGTGCCAGCAGCAAAAAGCACCTGCAAGAGACCCAGTACTTC	TRBV21-1	TRBJ2-5	.	.
CSATRVAAFF	TGCAGTGCTACCAGGGTGGCAGCTTTCTTT	TRBV20-1	TRBJ1-1	.	.
CASSLVAGEQYF	TGCGCCAGCAGCTTGGTAGCGGGGGAGCAGTACTTC	TRBV5-1	TRBJ2-5	TRBD2	.
CASSSQGAGANGLTF	TGTGCCAGCAGCTCTCAGGGGGCTGGGGCCAACGGCCTGACTTTC	TRBV11-2	TRBJ2-6	TRBD1	.
CAWSVAHTGGHEQFF	TGTGCCTGGAGTGTAGCCCATACTGGAGGGCATGAGCAGTTCTTC	TRBV30	TRBJ2-1	.	.
CASSGGHVNTGELFF	TGTGCCAGCAGCGGGGGGCACGTGAACACCGGGGAGCTGTTTTTT	TRBV9	TRBJ2-2	.	.
CASSSRDYQETQYF	TGTGCCAGCAGCTCCCGGGACTACCAAGAGACCCAGTACTTC	TRBV7-9	TRBJ2-5	.	.
CASSLAPGSNGYTF	TGCGCCAGCAGCTTGGCTCCGGGTTCCAATGGCTACACCTTC	TRBV5-1	TRBJ1-2	.	.
CASSQGLAGAIPGELFF	TGCGCCAGCAGCCAAGGACTAGCGGGGGCAATTCCGGGGGAGCTGTTTTTT	TRBV4-3	TRBJ2-2	TRBD2	.
CASSRGLDEKLFF	TGTGCCAGCAGCCGCGGACTCGATGAAAAACTGTTTTTT	TRBV6-6	TRBJ1-4	.	many
CASSRRDRAYEQYF	TGTGCCAGCAGCCGAAGGGACAGGGCCTACGAGCAGTACTTC	TRBV7-8	TRBJ2-7	TRBD1	.
CASANLAGGPSGDTQYF	TGTGCCAGCGCAAATCTAGCGGGGGGGCCTTCGGGAGATACGCAGTATTTT	TRBV18	TRBJ2-3	TRBD2	.
CASSDVFEQYF	TGTGCCAGCAGTGATGTTTTCGAGCAGTACTTC	TRBV2	TRBJ2-7	.	.
CASGWGLGTGETQYF	TGTGCTAGTGGTTGGGGTCTAGGGACAGGGGAGACCCAGTACTTC	TRBV12-5	TRBJ2-5	TRBD1	.